The clone carrying this T cell receptor (beta chain) was picked up one time. What it binds is not known. The sample originates from a study of T and B cells in COVID-19 patients. Overall study: The recovered patients had mostly mild to moderate COVID-19 with outpatient management. Of 20 to 25 active-infection patients, 12 were critically ill with mechanical ventilation or extracorporeal membrane oxygenation. Findings of the study overall: Patients with COVID-19 reportedly showed strongly skewed T cell receptor beta variable and joining gene usage. Symptomatic-phase blood samples from mildly ill patients and early samples from severe cases were scarce.

Each TRB amplification used 250-500 ng of genomic DNA from blood. Multiplex PCR with BIOMED2 TRB-A/B primer pools amplified TRB rearrangements. TCRdb fed the multiplex PCR reads into MiXCR, producing one record per CDR3 protein. The sample contains 20,000 to 25,000 distinct CDR3 sequences, roughly 29% of which appear only once. The CDR3 has 15 amino acids. Germline CDR1 is KGHSH and CDR2 is LQKENI. Germline trimming cut 6 bases from V and 8 bases from J; bases unmatched to any gene: 10. Sequenced input: blood. This chain links TRBV18 with TRBJ1-4; 9 bases align to TRBD1. The receptor was isolated from a human donor who had recovered from COVID-19. The DNA for the CDR3 is TGTGCCAGCTCCCTGCCGGGACAGGGTCAGGAAAAACTGTTTTTT. This encodes CASSLPGQGQEKLFF.